Many counts were recorded for the clone carrying this T cell receptor (beta chain). The data originate from a study of metastatic and nonmetastatic thyroid tumors. Across the study: It was across blood and tumor or nodule tissue from malignant and benign thyroid patients that repertoires were compared.

Per the original data handling: CDR3 differences across clinicopathological groups were used to build a distant-metastasis classifier for papillary thyroid cancer. TCRdb re-called clones via MiXCR from the PCR reads. TCRdb, rather than the study authors, made the V and J calls. The data contain some 19,000 clones, 20% of them seen just once; the ten biggest clones take up 27%. V was clipped by 8 bases and J by 4 bases, with 20 bases between them. The CDR3 has 15 amino acids. CDR1 is LNHDA, CDR2 SQIVND, per germline (reference sequence). No patient had received any treatment before thyroid surgery. The chain has TRBV19 and TRBJ1-2; D is perhaps TRBD1 (5 bases). The sample consisted of blood. This sequence was found in a female donor with papillary thyroid cancer or a benign thyroid nodule (not recorded which). Some clones in this sample may be carry-over from other donors' samples. This CDR3 is CASSGGYRTPYGYTF. In DNA, the CDR3 is TGTGCCAGTTCTGGGGGGTACCGGACGCCCTATGGCTACACCTTC.